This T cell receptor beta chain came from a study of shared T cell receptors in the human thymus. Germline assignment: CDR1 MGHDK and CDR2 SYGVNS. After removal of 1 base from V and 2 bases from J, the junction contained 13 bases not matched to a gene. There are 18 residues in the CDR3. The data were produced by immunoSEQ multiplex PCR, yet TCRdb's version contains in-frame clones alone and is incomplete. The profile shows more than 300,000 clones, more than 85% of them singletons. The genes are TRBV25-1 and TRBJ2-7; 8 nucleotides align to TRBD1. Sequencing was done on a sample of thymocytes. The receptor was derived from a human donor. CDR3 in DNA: TGTGCCAGCAGTGAATGGTCAGGGGGCTCTATATCCCCCTACGAGCAGTACTTC. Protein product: CASSEWSGGSISPYEQYF.